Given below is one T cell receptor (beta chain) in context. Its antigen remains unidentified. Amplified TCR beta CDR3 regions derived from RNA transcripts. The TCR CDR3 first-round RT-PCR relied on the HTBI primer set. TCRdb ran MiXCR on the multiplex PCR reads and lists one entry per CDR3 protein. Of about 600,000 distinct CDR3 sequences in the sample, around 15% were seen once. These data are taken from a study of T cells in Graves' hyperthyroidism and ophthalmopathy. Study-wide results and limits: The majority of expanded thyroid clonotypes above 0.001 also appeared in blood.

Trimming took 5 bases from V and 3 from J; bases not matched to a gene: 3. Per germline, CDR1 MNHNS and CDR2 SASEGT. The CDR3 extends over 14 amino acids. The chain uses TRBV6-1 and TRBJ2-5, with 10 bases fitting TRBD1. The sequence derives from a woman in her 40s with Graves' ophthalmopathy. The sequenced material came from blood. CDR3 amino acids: CASSWGQGKETQYF. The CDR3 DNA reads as TGTGCCAGCAGTTGGGGACAGGGGAAAGAGACCCAGTACTTC.